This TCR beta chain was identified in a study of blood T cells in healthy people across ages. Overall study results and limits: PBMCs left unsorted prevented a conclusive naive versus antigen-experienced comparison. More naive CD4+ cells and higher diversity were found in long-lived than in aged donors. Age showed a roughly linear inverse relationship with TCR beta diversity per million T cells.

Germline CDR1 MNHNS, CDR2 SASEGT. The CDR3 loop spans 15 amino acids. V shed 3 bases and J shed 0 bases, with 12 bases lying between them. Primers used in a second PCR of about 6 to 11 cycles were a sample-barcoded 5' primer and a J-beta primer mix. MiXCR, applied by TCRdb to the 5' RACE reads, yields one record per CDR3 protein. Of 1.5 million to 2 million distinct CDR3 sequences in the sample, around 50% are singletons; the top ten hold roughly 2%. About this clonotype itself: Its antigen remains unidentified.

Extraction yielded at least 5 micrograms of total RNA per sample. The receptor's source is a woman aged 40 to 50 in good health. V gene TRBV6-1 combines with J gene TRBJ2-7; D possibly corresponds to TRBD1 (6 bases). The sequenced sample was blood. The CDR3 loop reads CASSDQGTLSYEQYF. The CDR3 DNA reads TGTGCCAGCAGTGACCAAGGGACACTCTCCTACGAGCAGTACTTC.